This T cell receptor beta chain was identified during a study of blood T cell repertoires in COVID-19. Study-level information: Material from acute and convalescent COVID-19 was sourced from the United States, Italy and Spain. Sources were T cells, B-cell-depleted T cells, or PBMCs; the material itself was cDNA or gDNA.

CDR3 size: 13 residues. V lost 3 bases and J 1 base, leaving 6 bases between the germline ends. CDR1 and CDR2 from the germline V gene are LGHDT and YNNKEL (reference sequence). As originally analysed: By means of reference gene primer amplification, nucleated cell counts were estimated. Sequenced by immunoSEQ multiplex PCR; TCRdb stores in-frame clones only, minus some. V and J calls and clone size are as listed in that table; D and trimming were resolved from the DNA. The data show tens of thousands of clones, 82% seen once. This receptor was identified in a woman aged 55 to 70 with acute or convalescent COVID-19. J is TRBJ1-1 and V is TRBV3-1 (or the pseudogene TRBV3-2), with D hard to call. The source material was peripheral blood. The CDR3 DNA is TGTGCCAGCAGCCACTCAGAGAACACTGAAGCTTTCTTT. Protein sequence: CASSHSENTEAFF.